This TCR beta chain was obtained from a study of blood T cells in healthy people across ages. Sample-barcoded 5' priming and a J-beta primer mix drove a second PCR of about 7 to 11 cycles. Each CDR3 protein is one row after TCRdb ran MiXCR on the 5' RACE reads. This sample yields 450,000 to 700,000 distinct CDR3 sequences, of which roughly 28% are seen a single time; approximately 18% belongs to the top ten. Germline-derived CDR1 and CDR2 are DFQATT and SNEGSKA (reference sequence). V shed 6 bases and J 2 bases; nucleotides not matched to a gene: 2. This CDR3 comprises 12 residues. On this clonotype: Its antigen is as yet unknown.

The donors, aged roughly 6 to 95, were healthy Caucasians from Russia. Ten milliliters was the volume of peripheral blood drawn from each donor. Samples each had at least 5 micrograms of total RNA extracted. Whole-study results and caveats: Percentage of naive T cells showed a strong correlation with TCR beta diversity.

The V gene is TRBV20-1, the J gene TRBJ2-3; 7 bases match TRBD2. Sequencing was performed on blood. The receptor was derived from a woman between 70 and 85 years old in good health. In DNA form, the CDR3 reads TGCAGTGCGGCGGGGGACACAGATACGCAGTATTTT. It codes for CSAAGDTDTQYF.